The next 22 T cell receptor beta chains were all read from a single sample in a study of molecular identifiers for immune sequencing clone quantification. TCRdb redid the calling of the PCR reads with MiXCR, one entry per CDR3 protein. The data show 250,000 to 350,000 distinct CDR3 sequences, around a fifth seen once. Sequencing was performed on naive CD8+ T cells from blood, with Jurkat cell RNA spiked in. Sample subset: FACS-sorted CD8+CD4-CCR7+CD45RA+ naive T cells. The receptors derive from a human donor in good health. Some libraries in this study had Jurkat cell RNA spiked in.

About this clonotype: Germline is not matched at one junction end, which may reflect a read error. The chain employs TRBV4-2 and TRBJ2-3; the match to TRBD2 covers 11 bases. This CDR3 is 18 amino acids long. Germline V gives CDR1 LGHNA, CDR2 YNFKEQ. CDR3 bases: TGTGCCGGCAGCCAAGTAGCTAGCGGGAGGTTTGTCACAGATACGCAGTATTTT. Encoded protein: CAGSQVASGRFVTDTQYF.

This clonotype was seen more than once but under ten times. The gene calls are TRBV2 and TRBJ2-2; unclear D gene. The CDR3 has 12 residues. V lost 1 base and J 3 bases, leaving 0 bases between the germline ends. Germline V CDR1 and CDR2: SNHLY, FYNNEI. The CDR3 sequence is CASSEDTGELFF. The CDR3 nucleotides read TGTGCCAGCAGTGAAGACACCGGGGAGCTGTTTTTT.

This clonotype was seen repeatedly, ten times or more. The CDR3 coding sequence is TGTGCCAGCAGCGTAGTGGGGTCCACTGAAGCTTTCTTT. Residues: CASSVVGSTEAFF. This chain uses TRBV9 with TRBJ1-1; D uncertain. The V and J ends lost 0 bases and 4 bases respectively, with 7 bases between them. Germline assignment: CDR1 SGDLS and CDR2 YYNGEE. The CDR3 runs 13 residues.

This clonotype was seen ten or more times. This chain joins TRBV29-1 and TRBJ1-2; 10 bases match TRBD1. Trimming cost V 5 bases and J 3 bases; bases outside gene matches: 9. This CDR3 is 15 amino acids long. Per germline, CDR1 SQVTM and CDR2 ANQGSEA. The CDR3 coding sequence is TGCAGCGTTCGACTAGGACAGGGGGAAGACTATGGCTACACCTTC. Its protein is CSVRLGQGEDYGYTF.

Ten or more counts support this clonotype. This chain's CDR3 is CASSENGHEQYF. The CDR3 DNA reads as TGTGCCAGCAGTGAGAATGGACACGAGCAGTACTTC. V and J are TRBV25-1 and TRBJ2-7; D not certain. Germline CDR1 MGHDK, CDR2 SYGVNS. V gave up 3 bases and J gave up 5 bases, with 8 bases separating them. The CDR3 totals 12 residues.

This chain links TRBV4-1 with TRBJ1-1; 7 nucleotides agree with TRBD1. V lost 1 base, J lost 1 base, and 12 bases stayed unmatched. CDR3 size: 18 residues. In germline, CDR1 is MGHRA, CDR2 YSYEKL. CDR3 region: CASSQVGSRQGTNTEAFF. The CDR3 coding sequence is TGCGCCAGCAGCCAAGTAGGGTCCAGACAGGGTACGAACACTGAAGCTTTCTTT.

Worth noting for this clonotype: A read error is possible here, since a much larger clone lies one base away. The gene calls are TRBV6-2 or TRBV6-3 and TRBJ2-2; no clear D gene. The CDR3 runs to 13 residues. Germline values: CDR1 MNHEY, CDR2 SVGEGT. CDR3 DNA: TGTGCCAGCGGTTACGGACGCACCGGGGAGCTGTTTTTT. Translated: CASGYGRTGELFF.

The sample holds one count of this clonotype. This could be a read error, since a much larger clone is one nucleotide away. The chain employs TRBV6-2 or TRBV6-3 and TRBJ1-1, with D possibly matching TRBD1 (5 bases). The CDR3 spans 12 residues. Germline values: CDR1 MNHEY, CDR2 SVGEGT. The CDR3 spells CASNYEGFEAFF. The CDR3 DNA sequence: TGTGCCAGCAATTACGAGGGGTTTGAAGCTTTCTTT.

The chain combines TRBV10-3 with TRBJ1-1; unclear D gene. CDR1 is ENHRY and CDR2 is SYGVKD in the germline V gene. Deletions cut 11 bases from V and 5 bases from J, with 15 bases between. The CDR3 consists of 12 residues. The CDR3 loop reads CAAGGGMTEAFF. The CDR3 DNA reads as TGTGCCGCGGGAGGAGGTATGACTGAAGCTTTCTTT.

The V gene is TRBV7-2, the J gene TRBJ1-5, with D maybe TRBD1 (5 bases). V lost 2 bases, J lost 3 bases, and 11 bases lay in between. Germline values: CDR1 SGHTA, CDR2 FQGNSA. This CDR3 comprises 15 residues. DNA of the CDR3: TGTGCCAGCAGCTTATCCCCAGGGTCCAATCAGCCCCAGCATTTT. Residues: CASSLSPGSNQPQHF.

To note about this clonotype: A read error is possible here, since a much larger clone lies one base away. The chain uses TRBV25-1 and TRBJ2-4; tentative D call: TRBD1 (7 bases). Germline CDR1 MGHDK, CDR2 SYGVNS. The CDR3 spans 13 residues. The V end was cut by 10 bases, the J end by 7 bases, with 17 bases between. The CDR3 coding sequence is TGTGCCACAGGGGGTGAGGGAGGTAACATTCAGTACTTC. Translation: CATGGEGGNIQYF.

There are many counts of this clonotype. The chain carries TRBV7-2 and TRBJ2-1, with 8 bases that match TRBD2. Germline CDR1 and CDR2: SGHTA and FQGNSA. The CDR3 covers 15 residues. V lost 0 bases to trimming and J lost 9 bases; unmatched junction nucleotides: 7. CDR3 DNA sequence: TGTGCCAGCAGCTTAGCGTTAGCGGGAAGCAGTGAGCAGTTCTTC. Translation gives CASSLALAGSSEQFF.

The chain carries TRBV7-9 and TRBJ1-1; no reliable D call. This CDR3 spans 11 amino acids. The germline CDR1 and CDR2 sequences are SEHNR and FQNEAQ (reference sequence). Trimming shortened V by 3 bases and J by 10 bases, and 9 bases separated the two germline ends. CDR3 DNA: TGTGCCAGCAGCTTCGGCCCTGGAGCTTTCTTT. It is translated as CASSFGPGAFF.

This clonotype has ten or more counts. The rearrangement links TRBV7-9 to TRBJ2-3, with 8 nucleotides matching TRBD2. The CDR3 is 15 amino acids. V dropped 5 bases and J dropped 5; count of bases not matched to a gene: 9. Germline V gene data show CDR1 as SEHNR and CDR2 as FQNEAQ (reference sequence). CDR3 sequence: CASSHSGSYLDTQYF. DNA for the CDR3: TGTGCCAGCAGCCACAGCGGGAGTTACTTAGATACGCAGTATTTT.

This clonotype was recorded once. This may arise from a read error, as a much more abundant clone is one base away. The chain recombines TRBV4-3 with TRBJ2-5, with D maybe TRBD2 (6 bases). CDR1 and CDR2 from the germline V gene are LGHNA and YSLEER. There are 15 residues in the CDR3. The CDR3 spells CASSQDRGGTETLYF. As DNA, the CDR3 is TGCGCCAGCAGCCAAGATCGAGGAGGGACCGAGACCCTGTACTTC.

There are many counts of this clonotype. V gene TRBV9 combines with J gene TRBJ1-1, with 10 bases matching TRBD1. The ends lost 3 bases at V and 6 bases at J; junction bases unmatched: 5. CDR1 and CDR2 (germline): SGDLS, YYNGEE. The CDR3 spans 14 residues. CDR3 sequence: CASSAGQGGSEAFF. The CDR3 DNA reads TGTGCCAGCAGCGCCGGACAGGGGGGTTCTGAAGCTTTCTTT.

This clonotype was observed at least ten times. The V gene is TRBV27, the J gene TRBJ1-2; D gene unclear. Looked up from germline, CDR1 is MNHEY and CDR2 is SMNVEV (reference sequence). Trimming stripped 5 bases from V and 7 bases from J, with 14 bases between. This CDR3 spans 13 amino acids. The CDR3 region has the DNA TGTGCCAGCAGTAAGTTGGGCGTCTCTGGCTACACCTTC. Translating gives CASSKLGVSGYTF.

This clonotype was seen many times. The chain joins TRBV7-2 to TRBJ2-3; D unresolved. CDR3 length: 12 amino acids. Trimming took 5 bases from V and 6 from J, leaving 9 bases between them. Germline-derived CDR1 and CDR2 are SGHTA and FQGNSA. DNA for the CDR3: TGTGCCAGCAGCCGGTCGGGCGATACGCAGTATTTT. This sequence encodes CASSRSGDTQYF. The entire variable domain, with the rest obtained from reference TRBV7-2 and TRBJ2-3, is as follows: GAGVSQSPSNKVTEKGKDVELRCDPISGHTALYWYRQSLGQGLEFLIYFQGNSAPDKSGLPSDRFSAERTGGSVSTLTIQRTQQEDSAVYLCASSRSGDTQYFGPGTRLTVL.

This clonotype was counted ten times or more. This sequence joins TRBV20-1 and TRBJ1-5, with TRBD1 matching over 9 bases. Germline assignment: CDR1 DFQATT and CDR2 SNEGSKA (reference sequence). Trimming took 4 bases from V and 6 from J; bases not matched to a gene: 7. CDR3 length equals 14 residues. Written as DNA, the CDR3 is TGCAGTGCTATCGGACAGGGGTCTAGTCAGCCCCAGCATTTT. Its protein is CSAIGQGSSQPQHF.

Concerning this clonotype itself: A much more abundant neighbour one base away suggests this may be a read error. The chain joins TRBV4-3 to TRBJ2-7; D might be TRBD1 (5 bases). CDR3 length: 14 amino acids. Per germline, CDR1 LGHNA and CDR2 YSLEER. The V and J ends lost 1 base and 2 bases respectively, with 9 bases between them. DNA for the CDR3: TGCGCCAGCAGCCAAGTTACAGGCCCCTACGAGCAGTACTTC. Translation: CASSQVTGPYEQYF.

This clonotype was recorded a few times. The chain has TRBV30 and TRBJ1-1; TRBD1 matches 9 bases. In germline, CDR1 is GTSNPN, CDR2 SVGIG (reference sequence). The CDR3 length is 13 residues. V was pared by 4 bases and J by 6 bases, with 6 bases of the junction left unmatched. CDR3 nucleotides: TGTGCCTGGACACAGGGGGCGGGCGCTGAAGCTTTCTTT. Translating gives CAWTQGAGAEAFF.

Comments on this clonotype: A clone one base away is much larger, so this may be a read error. This chain links TRBV4-1 with TRBJ1-1; no definite D call. The germline gives CDR1 MGHRA, CDR2 YSYEKL. V lost 5 bases to trimming and J lost 0 bases, with 13 bases between them. This CDR3 region has 15 residues. The CDR3 region has the DNA TGCGCCAGCAGCAGAGAATCAATCATGAACACTGAAGCTTTCTTT. It is translated as CASSRESIMNTEAFF.